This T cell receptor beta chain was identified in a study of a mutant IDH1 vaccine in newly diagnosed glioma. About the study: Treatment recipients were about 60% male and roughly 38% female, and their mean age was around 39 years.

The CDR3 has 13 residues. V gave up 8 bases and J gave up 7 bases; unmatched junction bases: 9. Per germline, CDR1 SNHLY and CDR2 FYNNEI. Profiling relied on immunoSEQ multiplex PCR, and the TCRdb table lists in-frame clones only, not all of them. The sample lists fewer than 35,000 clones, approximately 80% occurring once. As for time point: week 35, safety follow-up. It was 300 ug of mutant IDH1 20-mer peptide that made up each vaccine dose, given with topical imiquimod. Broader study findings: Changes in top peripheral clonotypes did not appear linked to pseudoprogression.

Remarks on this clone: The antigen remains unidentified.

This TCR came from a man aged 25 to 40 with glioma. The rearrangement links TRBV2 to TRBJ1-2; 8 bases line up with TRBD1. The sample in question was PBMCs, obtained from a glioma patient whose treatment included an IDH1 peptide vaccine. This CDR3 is CASGGTGGLGYTF. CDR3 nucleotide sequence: TGTGCCAGCGGGGGGACAGGTGGTCTTGGCTACACCTTC.